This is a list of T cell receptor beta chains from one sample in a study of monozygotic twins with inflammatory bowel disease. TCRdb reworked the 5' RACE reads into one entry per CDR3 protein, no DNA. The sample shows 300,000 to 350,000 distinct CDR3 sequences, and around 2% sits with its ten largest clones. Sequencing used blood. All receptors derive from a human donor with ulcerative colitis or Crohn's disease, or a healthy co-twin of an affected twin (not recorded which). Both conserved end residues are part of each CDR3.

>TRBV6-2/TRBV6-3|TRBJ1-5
CASSYLAFRQPQHF
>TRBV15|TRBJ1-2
CATSRDLGAVYGYTF
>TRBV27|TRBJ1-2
CASSFRGGEGYTF
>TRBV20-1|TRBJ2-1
CSASLVIAGENEQFF
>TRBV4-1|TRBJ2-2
CASSQAHSTGELFF
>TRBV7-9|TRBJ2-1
CASSSPRAYNEQFF
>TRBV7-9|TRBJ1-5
CASSSQGLHQPQHF
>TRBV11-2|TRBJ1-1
CASSLLARRGTEAFF
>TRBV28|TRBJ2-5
CASMGRETQYF
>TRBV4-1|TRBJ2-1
CASSQATAYNEQFF
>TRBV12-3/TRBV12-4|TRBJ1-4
CASRSGSNEKLFF
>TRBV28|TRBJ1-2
CASSPVRGASRDGYTF
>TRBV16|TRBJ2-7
CASSQSGTNYEQYF
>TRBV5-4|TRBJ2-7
CASSLLAGGHEQYF
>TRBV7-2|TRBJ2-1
CASSLQGTGGYNEQFF
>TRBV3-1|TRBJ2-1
CASSQVGAGGLYNEQFF
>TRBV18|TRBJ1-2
CASSGLVVGVKANYGYTF
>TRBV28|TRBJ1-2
CASVFLGQGVLGYTF
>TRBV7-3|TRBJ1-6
CASSDSANSPLHF
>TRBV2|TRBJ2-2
CASSEQRTGELFF
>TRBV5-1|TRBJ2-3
CASSWTTSNPSTDTQYF
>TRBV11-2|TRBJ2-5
CASSLELVTGETQYF
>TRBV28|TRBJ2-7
CASSTPEGFGTYEQYF
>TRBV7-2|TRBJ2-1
CASSQLTSGRRHEQFF
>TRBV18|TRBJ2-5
CASSPPVPSGNQETQYF